This T cell receptor (beta chain) was identified during a study of T cell repertoires in cytomegalovirus infection. Study context: Signatures in public TCR beta sequences pointed to both CMV infection and matching HLA type.

One entry per CDR3 protein, called by TCRdb with MiXCR from the reads. This sample has a few hundred thousand distinct CDR3 sequences, with 35% to 50% found just once. This clonotype has only one observation. Its matching antigen is unknown. Regarding the study as a whole: Ex vivo, HLA-C-restricted CMV-specific TCR beta clonotypes prevailed over the rest of the response.

The CDR3 sequence is 16 residues long. The J segment lost 6 bases and the V segment lost 7 bases, leaving 14 bases of the junction unmatched. Germline values: CDR1 MDHEN, CDR2 SYDVKM. This sample comprised cultured PBMCs, obtained from culture after CMV antigen stimulation. This TCR was sampled from a human donor in good health (CMV status not recorded). Some clones in this sample may be carry-over from other donors' samples. The chain links TRBV28 to TRBJ2-2; 7 bases match TRBD1. The chain's CDR3 is CASNPLMRGGPGELFF. CDR3 nucleotides: TGTGCCAGCAACCCCCTGATGCGAGGGGGCCCCGGGGAGCTGTTTTTT.